This TCR beta chain originates from a study of cytomegalovirus exposure and HLA in healthy donors. Study observations and caveats: Researchers reported in a later analysis that a missense DCLRE1C variant was tied to TCR beta V- and J-gene trimming. Later work showed greater clonal expansion in HLA-associated TCR beta chains than in equally common others. The study put some 150 TCR beta chains on its list as cytomegalovirus-associated.

As for this clone: Its antigen is currently unknown.

The CDR3 extends over 15 amino acids. Trimming pared 1 base from V and 8 bases from J, leaving 17 bases between. The germline V gene has CDR1 LNHDA and CDR2 SQIVND (reference sequence). Researchers ran the PCR with 60 Vbeta and 13 Jbeta primers. The repertoire was sequenced with immunoSEQ multiplex PCR; TCRdb's copy has only in-frame clones and lacks some. This repertoire shows tens of thousands of clones, roughly 80% found once; its top ten account for 2.2%. This TCR derives from a man aged 35-49 years in good health and CMV-seronegative. Sequenced material: PBMCs. This chain links TRBV19 with TRBJ1-2; D not certain. This chain's CDR3 is CASSIGVEGFGGYTF. The CDR3 region has the DNA TGTGCCAGTAGTATAGGTGTTGAGGGATTCGGCGGCTACACCTTC. Full variable domain (rest looked up from reference TRBV19 and TRBJ1-2): DGGITQSPKYLFRKEGQNVTLSCEQNLNHDAMYWYRQDPGQGLRLIYYSQIVNDFQKGDIAEGYSVSREKKESFPLTVTSAQKNPTAFYLCASSIGVEGFGGYTFGSGTRLTVV.